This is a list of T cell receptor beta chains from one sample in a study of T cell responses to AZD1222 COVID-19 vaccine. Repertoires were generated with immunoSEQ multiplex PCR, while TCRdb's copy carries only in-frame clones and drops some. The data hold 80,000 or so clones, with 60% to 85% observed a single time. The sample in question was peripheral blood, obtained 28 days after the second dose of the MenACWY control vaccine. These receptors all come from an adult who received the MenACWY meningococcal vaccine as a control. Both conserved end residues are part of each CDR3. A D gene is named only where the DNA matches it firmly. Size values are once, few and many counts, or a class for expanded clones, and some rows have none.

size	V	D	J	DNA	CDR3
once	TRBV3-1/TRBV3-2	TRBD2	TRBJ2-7	TGTGCCAGCAGCAATCGACTAGCGGGAATTGACGAGCAGTACTTC	CASSNRLAGIDEQYF
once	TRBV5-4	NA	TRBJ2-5	TGTGCCAGCAGCCGAGGGGGGGTCGAGACCCAGTACTTC	CASSRGGVETQYF
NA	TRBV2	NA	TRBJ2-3	TGTGCCAGTACCCCTTGGGGGGCTAGCACAGATACGCAGTATTTT	CASTPWGASTDTQYF
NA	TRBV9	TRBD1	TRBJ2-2	TGTGCCAGCGGTTCCGGGACAGACAACACCGGGGAGCTGTTTTTT	CASGSGTDNTGELFF
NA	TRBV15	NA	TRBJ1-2	TGTGCCACCAGCAGAGATAGCCAGGCCGACTATGGCTACACCTTC	CATSRDSQADYGYTF
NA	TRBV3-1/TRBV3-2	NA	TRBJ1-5	TGTGCCAGCAGCCAGTCGAGCAATCAGCCCCAGCATTTT	CASSQSSNQPQHF
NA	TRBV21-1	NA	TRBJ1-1	TGTGCCAGCAATAAGACAGGGGTGGAAAAGAACACTGAAGCTTTCTTT	CASNKTGVEKNTEAFF
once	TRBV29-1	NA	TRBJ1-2	TGCAGCGTTGATACGGGGGGGAACTATGGCTACACCTTC	CSVDTGGNYGYTF
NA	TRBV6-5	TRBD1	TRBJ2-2	TGTGCCAGCAGTTTATTTGGGACAGTAAACACCGGGGAGCTGTTTTTT	CASSLFGTVNTGELFF
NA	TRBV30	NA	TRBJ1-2	TGTGCCTGGAGTACAGGCCACGGCTACACCTTC	CAWSTGHGYTF
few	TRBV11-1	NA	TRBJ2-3	TGTGCCAGCTCGGTATCGGGGACAATCATCACAGATACGCAGTATTTT	CASSVSGTIITDTQYF
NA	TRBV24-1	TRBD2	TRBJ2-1	TGTGCCACCAGTGATTTTACGGCGGGAGGGATCAATGAGCAGTTCTTC	CATSDFTAGGINEQFF
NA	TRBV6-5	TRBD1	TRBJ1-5	TGTGCCAGCAGTCCAGGGGGCTCGGGTCAGCCCCAGCATTTT	CASSPGGSGQPQHF
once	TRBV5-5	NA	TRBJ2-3	TGTGCCAGCAGCTTGGCGGGCCGGGGGCGACTCACAGATACGCAGTATTTT	CASSLAGRGRLTDTQYF
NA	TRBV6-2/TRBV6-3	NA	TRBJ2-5	TGTGCCAGCAGTTCTCCACTAGTGTTCCAGACCCAGTACTTC	CASSSPLVFQTQYF
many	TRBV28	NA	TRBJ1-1	TGTGCCAGCGGCAGGAACACTGAAGCTTTCTTT	CASGRNTEAFF
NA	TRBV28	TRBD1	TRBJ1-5	TGTGCCAGCAGTTGGGGGACAGGGGGCCTTCAGCCCCAGCATTTT	CASSWGTGGLQPQHF
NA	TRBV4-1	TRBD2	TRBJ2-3	TGCGCCAGCAGCCGTAGACTAGCGGGAGAGCGCACAGATACGCAGTATTTT	CASSRRLAGERTDTQYF
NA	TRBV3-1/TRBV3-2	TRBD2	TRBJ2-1	TGTGCCAGCAGCACCTTAGCGGGCACCTCCTACAATGAGCAGTTCTTC	CASSTLAGTSYNEQFF
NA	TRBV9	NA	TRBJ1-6	TGTGCCAGCAGCCCCAGCTCAGGGTTCGGATCACCCCTCCACTTT	CASSPSSGFGSPLHF
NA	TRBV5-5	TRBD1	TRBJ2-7	TGTGCCAGCAGCTGGGGAATGACAGGGACCTACGAGCAGTACTTC	CASSWGMTGTYEQYF
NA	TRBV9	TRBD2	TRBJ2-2	TGTGCCAGCAGCCCGAGACTAGCGGGAGCGAACACCGGGGAGCTGTTTTTT	CASSPRLAGANTGELFF
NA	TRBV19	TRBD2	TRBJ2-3	TGTGCCAGTAGTTCCGGGGGGGGGCCAGATACGCAGTATTTT	CASSSGGGPDTQYF
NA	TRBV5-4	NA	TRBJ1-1	TGTGCCAGCAGCTTGAGTGAAAACACTGAAGCTTTCTTT	CASSLSENTEAFF
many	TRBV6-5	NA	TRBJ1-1	TGTGCCAGCAGCTACCGCGGGTCTTCGAGCACTGAAGCTTTCTTT	CASSYRGSSSTEAFF
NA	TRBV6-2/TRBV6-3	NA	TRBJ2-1	TGTGCCAGCAGTTACTCTCCCTTTTTTGGTGAGCAGTTCTTC	CASSYSPFFGEQFF
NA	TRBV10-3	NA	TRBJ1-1	TGTGCCATCACGGCGGATTTGAACACTGAAGCTTTCTTT	CAITADLNTEAFF
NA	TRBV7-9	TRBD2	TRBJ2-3	TGTGCCAGCAGCTCCTCACTAGCGGCCACAGATACGCAGTATTTT	CASSSSLAATDTQYF
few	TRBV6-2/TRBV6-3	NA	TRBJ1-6	TGTGCCAGCAGTTACCTGCCAGCGGGAGGACCCCTCCACTTT	CASSYLPAGGPLHF
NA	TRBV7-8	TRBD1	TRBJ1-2	TGTGCCACCCGGGACAGGGGAGACTATGGCTACACCTTC	CATRDRGDYGYTF
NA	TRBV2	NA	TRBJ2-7	TGTGCCAGCAGGTCGTGGGGTATCGGCGAGCAGTACTTC	CASRSWGIGEQYF
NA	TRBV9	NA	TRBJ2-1	TGTGCCAGCAGCGGCCCTCTAGAGGGTGAGCAGTTCTTC	CASSGPLEGEQFF
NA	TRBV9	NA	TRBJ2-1	TGTGCCAGCAGCGTAGGGGCCGGGAAAAATGAGCAGTTCTTC	CASSVGAGKNEQFF
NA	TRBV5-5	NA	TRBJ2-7	TGTGCCAGCACCTTCAGGCTGGGGTACTACGAGCAGTACTTC	CASTFRLGYYEQYF
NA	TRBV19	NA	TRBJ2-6	TGTGCCAGTAGTATAGATTTCAGGGACGCTGGGGCCAACGTCCTGACTTTC	CASSIDFRDAGANVLTF